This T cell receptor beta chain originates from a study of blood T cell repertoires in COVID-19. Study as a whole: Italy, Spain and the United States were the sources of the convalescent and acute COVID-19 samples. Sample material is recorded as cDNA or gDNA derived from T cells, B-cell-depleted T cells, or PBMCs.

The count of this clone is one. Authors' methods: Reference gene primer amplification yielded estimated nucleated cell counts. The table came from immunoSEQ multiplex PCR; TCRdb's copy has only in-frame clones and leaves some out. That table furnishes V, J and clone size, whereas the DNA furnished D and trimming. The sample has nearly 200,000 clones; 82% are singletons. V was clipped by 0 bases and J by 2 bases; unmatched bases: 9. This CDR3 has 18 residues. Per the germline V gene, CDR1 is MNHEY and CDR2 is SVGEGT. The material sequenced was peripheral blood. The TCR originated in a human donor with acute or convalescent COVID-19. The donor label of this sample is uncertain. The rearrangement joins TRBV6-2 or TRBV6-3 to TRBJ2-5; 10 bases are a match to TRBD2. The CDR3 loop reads CASSYSTASGRGQETQYF. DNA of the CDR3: TGTGCCAGCAGTTACTCGACTGCTAGCGGGAGAGGGCAAGAGACCCAGTACTTC.